Listed below are T cell receptor beta chains from one sample, sequenced in a study of metastatic and nonmetastatic thyroid tumors. From the PCR reads, TCRdb re-called clones with MiXCR. The data show approximately 40,000 clones, 9.5% to 12% seen once. Sequenced sample: blood. These receptor sequences come from a female donor with papillary thyroid cancer or a benign thyroid nodule (not recorded which). Some clones in this sample may be carry-over from other donors' samples. CDR3s include the opening cysteine and the closing phenylalanine or tryptophan. A D gene is named only where the DNA matches it firmly. The listing skips clone size in some rows; elsewhere it reads once, few, many or a size class.

j_call d_call clone_size v_call cdr3_nt cdr3_aa
TRBJ2-7 - - TRBV7-8 TGTGCCAGCAGCTTGAGGGGCTCCTACGAGCAGTACTTC CASSLRGSYEQYF
TRBJ2-6 TRBD1 many TRBV9 TGTGCCAGCAGCGTACCCCGGGACAGGGGGCGAGAAGGGGCCAACGTCCTGACTTTC CASSVPRDRGREGANVLTF
TRBJ1-2 TRBD1 many TRBV6-1 TGTGCCAGCAGTAACCCCGGACAGGGGGGCAACTATGGCTACACCTTC CASSNPGQGGNYGYTF
TRBJ1-4 - many TRBV19 TGTGCCAGTAGACACGGGCGTGAAAAACTGTTTTTT CASRHGREKLFF
TRBJ2-7 TRBD2 many TRBV19 TGTGCCAGTAGTCCCCCGGGACTAGGAAGGGGGGAGCAGTACTTC CASSPPGLGRGEQYF
TRBJ2-7 - - TRBV6-1 TGTGCCAGCAGGGGGTCGGGCACCGAGCAGTACTTC CASRGSGTEQYF
TRBJ2-3 - many TRBV11-3 TGTGCCAGCAGCCTAGGGGCGGCTATGACAGATACGCAGTATTTT CASSLGAAMTDTQYF
TRBJ1-2 - many TRBV20-1 TGCAGTGCTAGAGAATACAGGAGAAGGGCTAACTATGGCTACACCTTC CSAREYRRRANYGYTF
TRBJ2-5 - few TRBV15 TGTGCCACCAGCAGAGGTTCGGAAGGGACCCAGTACTTC CATSRGSEGTQYF
TRBJ2-7 - many TRBV10-2 TGCGCCAGCAGATACAGCTACTACGAGCAGTACTTC CASRYSYYEQYF
TRBJ1-2 - many TRBV6-5 TGTGCCAGCAGTTACACAGGGTGGGGCTACACCTTC CASSYTGWGYTF
TRBJ2-7 TRBD1 many TRBV4-2 TGTGCCAGCAGCCAAGAAGGACAGGGGCTGTACGAGCAGTACTTC CASSQEGQGLYEQYF
TRBJ2-2 - many TRBV4-1 TGCGCCAGCAGCCAATTGCCGGGACACCTCACCGGGGAGCTGTTTTTT CASSQLPGHLTGELFF
TRBJ1-5 - many TRBV18 TGTGCCAGCTCACCGGACCCCCTCATCTTGCCCCAGCATTTT CASSPDPLILPQHF
TRBJ1-5 - few TRBV6-2/TRBV6-3 TGTGCCAGCAGTCCCCGACTACTCACGGGCAATCAGCCCCAGCATTTT CASSPRLLTGNQPQHF
TRBJ2-3 TRBD2 few TRBV6-6 TGTGCCAGCAGTTGGTTACTAGCGGGAGATGTCACAGATACGCAGTATTTT CASSWLLAGDVTDTQYF
TRBJ1-2 - many TRBV27 TGTGCCAGCAGACAAGACAGAGGCACAAACTACACCTTC CASRQDRGTNYTF
TRBJ2-7 TRBD2 many TRBV5-8 TGTGCCAGCAGCTTGCGGGGAGGGGATACCTACGAGCAGTACTTC CASSLRGGDTYEQYF
TRBJ2-1 - - TRBV20-1 TGCAGTGATAGAGAATCAGTCTACCCCAATGAGCAGTTATTC CSDRESVYPNEQLF
TRBJ2-2 - many TRBV6-1 TGTGCCAGCAGTCTCCAGGGAACCGGGGAGCTGTTTTTT CASSLQGTGELFF
TRBJ1-3 - many TRBV2 TGTGCCAGCAGCGGAAGGGGCAACTCTGGAAACACCATATATTTT CASSGRGNSGNTIYF
TRBJ1-6 - many TRBV5-6 TGTGCCAGCAGCGGGAGGGGGGGCAATTCACCCCTCCACTTT CASSGRGGNSPLHF
TRBJ2-1 TRBD2 few TRBV28 TGTGCCAGCAGTGCGAGCGGGAGACCCTACAATGAGCAGTTCTTC CASSASGRPYNEQFF
TRBJ1-5 - many TRBV19 TGTGCCAGTAGTTCCCTACAGGGACCTGATCAGCCCCAGCATTTT CASSSLQGPDQPQHF
TRBJ1-5 - many TRBV28 TGTGCCAGCACCCCTCCCCTGGGCACGACTGGCGGTCAGCCCCAGCATTTT CASTPPLGTTGGQPQHF
TRBJ2-3 - many TRBV11-2 TGTGCCAGCAGCTTCGAAGGGTTACTTAGCACAGATACGCAGTATTTT CASSFEGLLSTDTQYF
TRBJ1-2 TRBD1 - TRBV5-1 TGCGCCAGCAGCATTGATGCCCCACAGGGGGCAGAAGGCTACACCTTC CASSIDAPQGAEGYTF
TRBJ1-1 - many TRBV6-1 TGTGCCAGCAATACGGGGTTGAACACTGAAGCTTTCTTT CASNTGLNTEAFF